This T cell receptor (beta chain) was sequenced for a study of blood T cell repertoires in COVID-19. Study at large: Acute-phase and convalescent COVID-19 samples originated in the United States, Italy and Spain.

Between the trimmed V and J ends, which lost 7 bases and 0 bases, there was a span of 4 bases. The CDR3 is 12 residues long. The authors' processing: Cell counts per sample came from amplifying reference gene primers. Repertoires were generated with immunoSEQ multiplex PCR, while TCRdb's copy carries only in-frame clones and drops some. V and J calls and clone size are copied from that table; D and trimming were computed from the DNA. The sample yields some 130,000 clones, roughly 91% seen once. Enrolment of Seattle patients took place during active infection, and they were followed longitudinally. J is TRBJ1-5 and V is TRBV12-3 or TRBV12-4; D gene ambiguous. The sequenced sample was peripheral blood. This TCR was recovered from a man aged 60 to 69 with COVID-19, enrolled during active disease. The CDR3 region has the DNA TGTGCCAGCACCTATAGCAATCAGCCCCAGCATTTT. It yields the protein CASTYSNQPQHF.